This T cell receptor (beta chain) was recovered during a study of shared clonotypes between healthy human individuals. This clone came up once. J gave up 4 bases and V 11 bases, and 10 bases lay outside the gene matches. This CDR3 spans 14 amino acids. Germline loops: CDR1 MNHNS, CDR2 SASEGT. TCRdb's table, derived via immunoSEQ multiplex PCR, lists solely in-frame clones and lacks some. The sample has roughly 2.4 million clones, almost 96% seen once. Sequenced sample: naive CD4+ T cells sorted from blood. As for subset: CD45RA+ positively selected. The clonotype was recovered from a man between 18 and 29 years old in good health. The J gene is TRBJ1-5, the V gene TRBV6-1; the match to TRBD1 covers 8 bases. CDR3 nucleotides: TGTGCCCACTCGACAGGGGCGACGAATCAGCCCCAGCATTTT. Protein product: CAHSTGATNQPQHF.